This is a list of T cell receptor beta chains from one sample in a study of OX40 agonist ivuxolimab in advanced cancers. TCRdb keeps only in-frame clones here, not all; method: immunoSEQ multiplex PCR. The sample includes around 67,000 clones, 84% of them seen just once. The sequences come from CD4+ or CD8+ T cells sorted from blood, collected in a trial of the OX40 agonist ivuxolimab. Every receptor here comes from an adult with an advanced solid tumor such as melanoma, head and neck, liver or kidney cancer. CDR3s include the opening cysteine and the closing phenylalanine or tryptophan. Fields, in order: V gene, J gene, D gene, clone size, CDR3 protein, CDR3 DNA. The D gene is left open where the match is weak. Clone sizes are given selectively: once, few, many, or a class where the clone is expanded.

>TRBV11-2|TRBJ1-2|-|-
CASSLDPVYGYTF
TGTGCCAGCAGCTTAGATCCCGTCTATGGCTACACCTTC
>TRBV7-2|TRBJ1-6|-|once
CASSLNRVVGSSYNSPLHF
TGTGCCAGCAGCTTAAACCGGGTGGTCGGTAGCTCCTATAATTCACCCCTCCACTTT
>TRBV15|TRBJ2-7|-|once
CATSSSAPNYEQYF
TGTGCCACCAGCAGCTCGGCACCAAACTACGAGCAGTACTTC
>TRBV19|TRBJ2-7|-|-
CASSPQGGFSYEQYF
TGTGCCAGTAGTCCCCAGGGGGGATTCTCCTACGAGCAGTACTTC
>TRBV19|TRBJ2-1|-|-
CASSIGHNNEQFF
TGTGCCAGTAGTATAGGACATAACAATGAGCAGTTCTTC
>TRBV7-3|TRBJ2-1|-|-
CASSTGLHNEQFF
TGTGCCAGCTCAACCGGGTTACATAATGAGCAGTTCTTC
>TRBV19|TRBJ1-1|TRBD1|once
CASKGTGGFTEAFF
TGTGCCAGTAAAGGGACAGGGGGCTTCACTGAAGCTTTCTTT
>TRBV7-2|TRBJ2-3|-|once
CASSFSGQFTDTQYF
TGTGCCAGCAGCTTTTCCGGACAATTCACAGATACGCAGTATTTT
>TRBV30|TRBJ2-7|-|-
CAWSEAGMSEQYF
TGTGCCTGGAGTGAGGCGGGAATGTCCGAGCAGTACTTC
>TRBV5-1|TRBJ2-1|-|-
CASSLEGTAYNEQFF
TGCGCCAGCAGCTTGGAGGGGACCGCCTACAATGAGCAGTTCTTC
>TRBV7-6|TRBJ2-1|-|-
CASSLSTYNEQFF
TGTGCCAGCAGCTTAAGCACCTACAATGAGCAGTTCTTC
>TRBV29-1|TRBJ1-1|-|-
CSVEDSRNTEAFF
TGCAGCGTTGAAGACAGTCGGAACACTGAAGCTTTCTTT
>TRBV5-4|TRBJ1-6|-|-
CASSLSVSDSVWNSPLHF
TGTGCCAGCAGCTTGAGCGTCTCGGACAGCGTTTGGAATTCACCCCTCCACTTT
>TRBV5-8|TRBJ2-5|-|-
CASSLGPRGRETQYF
TGTGCCAGCAGCTTGGGGCCCCGAGGGCGGGAGACCCAGTACTTC
>TRBV29-1|TRBJ1-1|-|-
CSTWTTQGTFF
TGCAGCACCTGGACAACTCAAGGGACTTTCTTT
>TRBV13|TRBJ2-1|TRBD2|-
CASSPGTSGGGLIF
TGTGCCAGCAGCCCGGGGACTAGCGGGGGGGGACTGATCTTC
>TRBV10-3|TRBJ1-2|-|-
CAISESRQTLIYGYTF
TGTGCCATCAGTGAGTCCCGCCAGACGCTGATCTATGGCTACACCTTC
>TRBV20-1|TRBJ1-1|-|once
CSARHYTEAFF
TGCAGTGCTAGACATTACACTGAAGCTTTCTTT
>TRBV7-2|TRBJ2-1|TRBD2|-
CASSWGLAGYNEQFF
TGTGCCAGCAGCTGGGGACTAGCGGGTTACAATGAGCAGTTCTTC
>TRBV7-8|TRBJ1-1|-|medium-sized
CASSWEVETEAFF
TGTGCCAGCAGCTGGGAGGTGGAGACTGAAGCTTTCTTT
>TRBV14|TRBJ2-1|TRBD1|-
CASSPHRGVLDNEQFF
TGTGCCAGCAGCCCGCACAGGGGGGTATTGGACAATGAGCAGTTCTTC
>TRBV7-9|TRBJ1-3|-|-
CASSRRMAESSGNTIYF
TGTGCCAGCAGCCGACGAATGGCCGAAAGCTCTGGAAACACCATATATTTT
>TRBV11-2|TRBJ2-1|-|-
CASSHQAGYNEQFF
TGTGCCAGCAGCCACCAGGCTGGCTACAATGAGCAGTTCTTC
>TRBV5-4|TRBJ2-7|TRBD1|-
CASSTGTGLYEQYF
TGTGCCAGCAGCACCGGGACAGGACTTTACGAGCAGTACTTC
>TRBV27|TRBJ2-3|-|-
CASSPLAEGADTQYF
TGTGCCAGCAGTCCTCTAGCGGAGGGGGCAGATACGCAGTATTTT
>TRBV27|TRBJ2-2|-|few
CASSMGRAGTGELFF
TGTGCCAGCAGTATGGGCAGGGCTGGCACCGGGGAGCTGTTTTTT
>TRBV9|TRBJ2-5|-|-
CASSWGSEETQYF
TGTGCCAGCAGCTGGGGATCGGAAGAGACCCAGTACTTC
>TRBV25-1|TRBJ1-5|-|-
CASSESGRLNQPQHF
TGTGCCAGCAGTGAATCGGGTAGACTCAATCAGCCCCAGCATTTT
>TRBV11-3|TRBJ2-1|-|-
CASSLGRKGNEQFF
TGTGCCAGCAGCTTAGGGCGGAAGGGAAATGAGCAGTTCTTC
>TRBV7-3|TRBJ2-7|-|few
CASSLLPGHFYEQYF
TGTGCCAGCAGCTTACTCCCGGGACACTTCTACGAGCAGTACTTC
>TRBV7-3|TRBJ2-3|TRBD1|-
CASSLRTGGTDTQYF
TGTGCCAGCAGCTTGCGGACAGGGGGCACAGATACGCAGTATTTT
>TRBV7-9|TRBJ2-2|-|-
CASSLKTGTVTNTGELFF
TGTGCCAGCAGCTTAAAGACAGGAACCGTCACGAACACCGGGGAGCTGTTTTTT
>TRBV7-9|TRBJ2-7|TRBD2|-
CASSLPASGPEQYF
TGTGCCAGCAGCTTGCCGGCTAGCGGGCCTGAGCAGTACTTC
>TRBV19|TRBJ2-7|TRBD2|once
CASSIGLAGAYEQYF
TGTGCCAGTAGTATTGGGCTAGCGGGGGCCTACGAGCAGTACTTC
>TRBV4-2|TRBJ1-1|-|-
CASSPWEGNTEAFF
TGTGCCAGCAGCCCCTGGGAGGGGAACACTGAAGCTTTCTTT
>TRBV18|TRBJ2-7|TRBD1|-
CASSPLDRDHEQYF
TGTGCCAGCTCCCCTTTGGACAGGGATCACGAGCAGTACTTC
>TRBV7-2|TRBJ2-3|TRBD2|once
CASSPPGLALTDTQYF
TGTGCCAGCAGCCCACCGGGACTAGCCCTAACAGATACGCAGTATTTT
>TRBV7-6|TRBJ1-2|TRBD1|-
CASSPAGTGIGGYTF
TGTGCCAGCAGCCCCGCCGGGACAGGTATCGGTGGCTACACCTTC
>TRBV10-3|TRBJ1-2|TRBD1|-
CAISETGAYGYTF
TGTGCCATCAGTGAAACAGGGGCCTATGGCTACACCTTC
>TRBV5-5|TRBJ2-7|-|-
CASSLAASSYEQYF
TGTGCCAGCAGCTTGGCCGCTAGCTCCTACGAGCAGTACTTC
>TRBV7-2|TRBJ1-1|-|-
CASSYRPNTEAFF
TGTGCCAGCAGTTACAGGCCGAACACTGAAGCTTTCTTT
>TRBV15|TRBJ2-7|-|-
CATSRASAEGYEQYF
TGTGCCACCAGCAGAGCTTCAGCGGAGGGTTACGAGCAGTACTTC